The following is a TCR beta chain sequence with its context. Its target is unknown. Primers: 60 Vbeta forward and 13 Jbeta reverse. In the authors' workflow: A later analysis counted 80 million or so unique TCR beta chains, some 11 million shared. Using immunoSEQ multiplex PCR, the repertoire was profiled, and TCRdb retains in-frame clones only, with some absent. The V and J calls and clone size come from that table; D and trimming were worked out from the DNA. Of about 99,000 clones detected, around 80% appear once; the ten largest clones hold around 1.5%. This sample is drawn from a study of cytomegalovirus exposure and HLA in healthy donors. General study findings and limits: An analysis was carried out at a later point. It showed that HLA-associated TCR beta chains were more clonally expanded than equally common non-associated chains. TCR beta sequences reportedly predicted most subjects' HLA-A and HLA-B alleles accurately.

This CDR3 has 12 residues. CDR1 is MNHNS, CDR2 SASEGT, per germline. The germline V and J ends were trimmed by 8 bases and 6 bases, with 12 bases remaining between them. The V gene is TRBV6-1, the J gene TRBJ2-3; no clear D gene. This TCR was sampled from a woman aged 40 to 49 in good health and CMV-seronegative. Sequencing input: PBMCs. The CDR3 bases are TGTGCCAGCGTTTTTACTGCTGATACGCAGTATTTT. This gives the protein CASVFTADTQYF.